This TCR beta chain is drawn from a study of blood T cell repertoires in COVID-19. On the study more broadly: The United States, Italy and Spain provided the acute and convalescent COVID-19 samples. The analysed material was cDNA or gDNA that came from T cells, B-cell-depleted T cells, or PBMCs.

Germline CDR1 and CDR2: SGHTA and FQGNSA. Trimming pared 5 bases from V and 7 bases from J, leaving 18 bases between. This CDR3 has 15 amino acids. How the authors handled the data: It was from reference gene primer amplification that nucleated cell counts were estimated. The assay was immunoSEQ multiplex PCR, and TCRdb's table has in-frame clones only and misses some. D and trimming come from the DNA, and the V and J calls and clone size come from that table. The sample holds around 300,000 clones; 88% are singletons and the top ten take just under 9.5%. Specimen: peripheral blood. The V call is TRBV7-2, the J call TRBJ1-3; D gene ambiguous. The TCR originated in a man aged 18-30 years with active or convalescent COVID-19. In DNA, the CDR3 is TGTGCCAGCAGCGGAGGTCTGGGAGCTCGGAACACCATATATTTT. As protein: CASSGGLGARNTIYF.